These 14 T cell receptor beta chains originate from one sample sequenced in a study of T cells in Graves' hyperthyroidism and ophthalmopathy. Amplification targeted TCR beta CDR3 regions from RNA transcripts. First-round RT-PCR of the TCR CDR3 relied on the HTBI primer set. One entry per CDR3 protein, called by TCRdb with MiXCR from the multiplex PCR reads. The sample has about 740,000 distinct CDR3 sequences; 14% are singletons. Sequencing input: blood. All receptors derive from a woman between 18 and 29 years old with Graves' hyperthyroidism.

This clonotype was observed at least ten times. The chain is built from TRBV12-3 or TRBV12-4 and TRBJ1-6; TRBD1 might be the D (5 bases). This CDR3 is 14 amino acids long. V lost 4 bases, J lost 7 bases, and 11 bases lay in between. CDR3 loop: CASSWTKRNSPLHF. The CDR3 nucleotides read TGTGCCAGCAGTTGGACAAAGCGCAATTCACCCCTCCACTTT.

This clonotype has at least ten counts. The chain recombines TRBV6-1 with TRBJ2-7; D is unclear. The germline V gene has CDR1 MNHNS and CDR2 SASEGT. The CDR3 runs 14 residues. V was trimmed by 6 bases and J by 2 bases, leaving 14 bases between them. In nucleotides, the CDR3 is TGTGCCAGCAGACGAGACACCTTTACCTACGAGCAGTACTTC. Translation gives CASRRDTFTYEQYF.

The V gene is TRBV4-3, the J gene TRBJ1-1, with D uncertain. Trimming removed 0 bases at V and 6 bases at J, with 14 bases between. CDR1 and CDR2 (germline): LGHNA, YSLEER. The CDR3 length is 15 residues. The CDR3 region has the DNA TGCGCCAGCAGCCAAGATCATGCGAGAGGATCTGAAGCTTTCTTT. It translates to CASSQDHARGSEAFF.

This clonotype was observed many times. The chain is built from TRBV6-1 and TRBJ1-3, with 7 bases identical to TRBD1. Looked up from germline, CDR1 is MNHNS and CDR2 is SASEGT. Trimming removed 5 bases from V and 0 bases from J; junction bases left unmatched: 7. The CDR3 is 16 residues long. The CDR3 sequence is CASSPGQRSSGNTIYF. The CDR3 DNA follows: TGTGCCAGCAGTCCGGGACAGCGTAGCTCTGGAAACACCATATATTTT.

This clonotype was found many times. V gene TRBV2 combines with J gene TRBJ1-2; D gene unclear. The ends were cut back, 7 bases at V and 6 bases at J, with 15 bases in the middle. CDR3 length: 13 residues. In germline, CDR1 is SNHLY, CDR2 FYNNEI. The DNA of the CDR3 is TGTGCCAGCATGTCGTGGGGAGATCATGGCTACACCTTC. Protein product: CASMSWGDHGYTF.

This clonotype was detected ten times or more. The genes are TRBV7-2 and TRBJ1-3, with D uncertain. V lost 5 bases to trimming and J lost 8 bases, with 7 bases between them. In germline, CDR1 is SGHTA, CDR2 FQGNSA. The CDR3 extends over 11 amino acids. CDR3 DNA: TGTGCCAGCAGCGGAAGGGACACCATATATTTT. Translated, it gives CASSGRDTIYF.

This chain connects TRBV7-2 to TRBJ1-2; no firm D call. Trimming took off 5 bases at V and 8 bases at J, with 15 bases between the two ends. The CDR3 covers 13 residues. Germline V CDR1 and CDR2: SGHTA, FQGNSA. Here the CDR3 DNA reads TGTGCCAGCAGCCCCAGAAGGGTAGAAGGCTACACCTTC. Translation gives CASSPRRVEGYTF.

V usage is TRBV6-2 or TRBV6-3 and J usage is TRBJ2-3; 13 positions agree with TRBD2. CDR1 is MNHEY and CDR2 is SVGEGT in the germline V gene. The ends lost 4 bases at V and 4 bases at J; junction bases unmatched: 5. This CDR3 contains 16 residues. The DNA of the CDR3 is TGTGCCAGCAGTTCCCGGACTAGCGGGAGAGCAGATACGCAGTATTTT. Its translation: CASSSRTSGRADTQYF.

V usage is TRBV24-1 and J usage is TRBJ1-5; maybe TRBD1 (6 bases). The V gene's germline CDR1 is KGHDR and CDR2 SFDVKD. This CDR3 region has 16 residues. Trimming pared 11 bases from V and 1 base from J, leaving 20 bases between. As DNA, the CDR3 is TGTGCCATGCAGGGACACCCCCAGAAAAGCAATCAGCCCCAGCATTTT. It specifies CAMQGHPQKSNQPQHF.

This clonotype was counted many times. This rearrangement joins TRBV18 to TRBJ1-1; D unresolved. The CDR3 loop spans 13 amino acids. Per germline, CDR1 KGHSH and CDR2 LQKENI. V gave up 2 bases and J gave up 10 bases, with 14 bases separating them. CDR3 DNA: TGTGCCAGCTCACCATCCGACACCCGGGGAGCTTTCTTT. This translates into CASSPSDTRGAFF.

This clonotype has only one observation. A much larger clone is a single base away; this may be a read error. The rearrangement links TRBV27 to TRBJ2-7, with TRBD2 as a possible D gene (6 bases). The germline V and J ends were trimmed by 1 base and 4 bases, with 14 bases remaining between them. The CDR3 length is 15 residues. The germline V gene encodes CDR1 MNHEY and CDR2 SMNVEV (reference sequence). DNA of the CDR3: TGTGCCAGCAGTTTATTGCCGGGAGTCTCGTACGAGCAGTACTTC. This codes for CASSLLPGVSYEQYF.

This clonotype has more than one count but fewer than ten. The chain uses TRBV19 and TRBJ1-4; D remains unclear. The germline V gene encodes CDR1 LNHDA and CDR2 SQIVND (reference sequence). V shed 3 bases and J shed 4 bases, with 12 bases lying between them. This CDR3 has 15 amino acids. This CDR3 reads CASSMNGKNNEKLFF. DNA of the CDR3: TGTGCCAGTAGTATGAACGGCAAGAATAATGAAAAACTGTTTTTT. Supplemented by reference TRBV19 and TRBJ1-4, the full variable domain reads DGGITQSPKYLFRKEGQNVTLSCEQNLNHDAMYWYRQDPGQGLRLIYYSQIVNDFQKGDIAEGYSVSREKKESFPLTVTSAQKNPTAFYLCASSMNGKNNEKLFFGSGTQLSVL.

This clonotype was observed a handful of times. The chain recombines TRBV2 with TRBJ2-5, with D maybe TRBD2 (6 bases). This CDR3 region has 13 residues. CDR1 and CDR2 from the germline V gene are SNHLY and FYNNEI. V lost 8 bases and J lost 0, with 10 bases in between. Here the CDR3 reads CASRRGYQETQYF. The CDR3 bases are TGTGCCAGCCGTCGGGGGTACCAAGAGACCCAGTACTTC. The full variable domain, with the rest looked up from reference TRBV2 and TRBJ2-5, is EPEVTQTPSHQVTQMGQEVILRCVPISNHLYFYWYRQILGQKVEFLVSFYNNEISEKSEIFDDQFSVERPDGSNFTLKIRSTKLEDSAMYFCASRRGYQETQYFGPGTRLLVL.

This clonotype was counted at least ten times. The CDR3 protein is CAWRSHGGYGYTF. CDR3 nucleotide sequence: TGTGCCTGGAGGAGTCACGGCGGCTATGGCTACACCTTC. The V gene is TRBV30, the J gene TRBJ1-2; D unclear. The germline CDR1 and CDR2 sequences are GTSNPN and SVGIG (reference sequence). V was pared by 3 bases and J by 4 bases, with 12 bases between. The CDR3 is made up of 13 amino acids.